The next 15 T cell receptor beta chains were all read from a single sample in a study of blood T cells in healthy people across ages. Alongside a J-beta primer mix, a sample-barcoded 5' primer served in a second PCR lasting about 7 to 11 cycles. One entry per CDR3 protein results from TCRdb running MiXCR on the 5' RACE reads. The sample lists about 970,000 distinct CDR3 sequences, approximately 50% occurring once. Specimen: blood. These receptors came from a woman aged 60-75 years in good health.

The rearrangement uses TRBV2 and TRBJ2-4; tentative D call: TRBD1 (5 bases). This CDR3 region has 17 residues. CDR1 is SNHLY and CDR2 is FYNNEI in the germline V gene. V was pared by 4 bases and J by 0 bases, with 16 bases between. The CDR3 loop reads CASSGTGYSIAKNIQYF. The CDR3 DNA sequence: TGTGCCAGCAGTGGAACAGGATATTCTATAGCCAAAAACATTCAGTACTTC.

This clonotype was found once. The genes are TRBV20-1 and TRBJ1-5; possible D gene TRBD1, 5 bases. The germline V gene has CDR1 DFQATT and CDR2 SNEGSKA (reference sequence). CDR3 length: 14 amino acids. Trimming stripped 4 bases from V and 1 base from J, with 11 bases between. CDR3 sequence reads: CSAKGSRSNQPQHF. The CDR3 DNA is TGCAGTGCTAAGGGGAGCAGGAGCAATCAGCCCCAGCATTTT.

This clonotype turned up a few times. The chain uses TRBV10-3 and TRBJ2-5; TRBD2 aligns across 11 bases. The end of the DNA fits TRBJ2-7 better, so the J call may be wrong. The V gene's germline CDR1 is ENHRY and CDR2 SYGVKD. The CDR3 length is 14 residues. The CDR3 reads CATQGLAELYEQYF. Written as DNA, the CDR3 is TGTGCCACTCAGGGACTAGCGGAACTTTACGAGCAGTACTTC.

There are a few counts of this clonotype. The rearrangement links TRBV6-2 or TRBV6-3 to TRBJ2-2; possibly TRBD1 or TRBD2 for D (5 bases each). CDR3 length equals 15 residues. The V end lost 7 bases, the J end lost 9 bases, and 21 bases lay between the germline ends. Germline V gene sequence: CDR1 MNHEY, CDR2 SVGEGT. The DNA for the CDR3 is TGTGCCAGCAAGGTTGATCTCACCGGGACCCGGGAGCTGTTTTTT. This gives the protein CASKVDLTGTRELFF.

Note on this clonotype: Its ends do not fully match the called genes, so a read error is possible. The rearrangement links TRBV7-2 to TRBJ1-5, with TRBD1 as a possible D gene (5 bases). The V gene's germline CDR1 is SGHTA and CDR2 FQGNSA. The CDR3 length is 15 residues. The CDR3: CASSRTDSRPRPLHF. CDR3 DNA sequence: TGTGCCAGCAGCCGAACAGACAGCCGACCCAGGCCCCTGCATTTT. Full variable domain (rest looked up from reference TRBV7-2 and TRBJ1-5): GAGVSQSPSNKVTEKGKDVELRCDPISGHTALYWYRQSLGQGLEFLIYFQGNSAPDKSGLPSDRFSAERTGGSVSTLTIQRTQQEDSAVYLCASSRTDSRPRPLHFGDGTRLSIL.

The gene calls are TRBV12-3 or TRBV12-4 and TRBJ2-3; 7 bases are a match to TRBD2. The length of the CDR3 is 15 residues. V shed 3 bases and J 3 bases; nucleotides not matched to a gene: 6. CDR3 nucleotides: TGTGCCAGCAGTTTGTGTGGCGGGGGAACAGATACGCAGTATTTT. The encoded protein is CASSLCGGGTDTQYF.

As DNA, the CDR3 is TGTGCCAGCAGTGGGGAGCGGGGAAACTACAATGAGCAGTTCTTC. It codes for CASSGERGNYNEQFF. This chain joins TRBV2 and TRBJ2-1, with 7 bases lining up with TRBD2. The CDR3 extends over 15 amino acids. With V trimmed by 4 bases and J by 3 bases, 6 bases remained unmatched. Per germline, CDR1 SNHLY and CDR2 FYNNEI.

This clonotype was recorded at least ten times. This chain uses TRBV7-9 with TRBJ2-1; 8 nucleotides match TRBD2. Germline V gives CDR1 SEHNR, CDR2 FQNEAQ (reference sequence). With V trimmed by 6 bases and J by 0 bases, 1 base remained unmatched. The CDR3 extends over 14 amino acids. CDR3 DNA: TGTGCCAGCAGTACTAGCGGCTCCTACAATGAGCAGTTCTTC. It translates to CASSTSGSYNEQFF.

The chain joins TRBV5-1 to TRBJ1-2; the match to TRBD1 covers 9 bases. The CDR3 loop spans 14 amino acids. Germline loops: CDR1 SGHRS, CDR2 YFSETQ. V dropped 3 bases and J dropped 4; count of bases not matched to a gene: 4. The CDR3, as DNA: TGCGCCAGCAGCTGGGACAGGGCGGTCTATGGCTACACCTTC. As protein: CASSWDRAVYGYTF.

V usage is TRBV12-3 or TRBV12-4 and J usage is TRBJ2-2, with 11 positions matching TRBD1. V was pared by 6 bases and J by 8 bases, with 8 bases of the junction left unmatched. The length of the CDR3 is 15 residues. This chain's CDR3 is CASSSGQGVGGELFF. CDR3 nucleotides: TGTGCCAGCAGCTCGGGACAGGGGGTAGGAGGGGAGCTGTTTTTT.

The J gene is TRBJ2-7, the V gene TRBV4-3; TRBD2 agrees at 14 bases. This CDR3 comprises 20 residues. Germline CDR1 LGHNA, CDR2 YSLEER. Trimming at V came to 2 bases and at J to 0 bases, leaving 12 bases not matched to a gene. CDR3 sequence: CASSQSWTSGRTRSSYEQYF. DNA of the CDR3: TGCGCCAGCAGCCAATCCTGGACTAGCGGGAGGACCAGGAGCTCCTACGAGCAGTACTTC.

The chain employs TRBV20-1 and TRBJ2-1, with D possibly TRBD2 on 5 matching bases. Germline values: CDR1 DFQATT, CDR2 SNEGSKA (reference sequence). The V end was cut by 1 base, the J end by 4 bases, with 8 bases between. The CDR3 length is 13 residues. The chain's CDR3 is CSARAGLYNEQFF. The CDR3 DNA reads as TGCAGTGCTAGAGCGGGGTTATACAATGAGCAGTTCTTC.

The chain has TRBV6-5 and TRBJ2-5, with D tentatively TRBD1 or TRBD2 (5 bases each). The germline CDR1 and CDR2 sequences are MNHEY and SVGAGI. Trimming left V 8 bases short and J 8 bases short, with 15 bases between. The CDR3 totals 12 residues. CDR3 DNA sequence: TGTGCCAGCCGGGGACCGACACTAACCCAGTACTTC. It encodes CASRGPTLTQYF.

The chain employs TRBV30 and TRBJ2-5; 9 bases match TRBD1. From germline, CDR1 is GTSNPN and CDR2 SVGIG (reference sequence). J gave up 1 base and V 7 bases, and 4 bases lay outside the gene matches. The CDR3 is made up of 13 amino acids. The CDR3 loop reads CALGQGGQETQYF. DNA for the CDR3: TGTGCCTTGGGACAGGGAGGCCAAGAGACCCAGTACTTC.

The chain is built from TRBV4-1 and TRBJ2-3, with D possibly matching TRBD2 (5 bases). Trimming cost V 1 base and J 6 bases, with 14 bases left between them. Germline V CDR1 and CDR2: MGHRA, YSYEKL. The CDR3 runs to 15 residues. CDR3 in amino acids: CASSQGTRAVDTQYF. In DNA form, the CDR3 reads TGCGCCAGCAGCCAAGGTACGAGGGCGGTGGATACGCAGTATTTT.